The 13 T cell receptor beta chains below all came from one sample that was sequenced in a study of CD8+ T cells in alopecia areata. Reverse transcription of extracted RNA yielded cDNA, which provided the sequencing template. TCRdb's table, derived via immunoSEQ multiplex PCR, lists solely in-frame clones and lacks some. The table lists roughly 25,000 clones, 52% of them singletons, with less than 35% in the top ten. Sequencing was carried out using NKG2D-high CD8+ T cells sorted from blood. The receptors were gathered from a human donor with alopecia areata.

This chain joins TRBV5-4 and TRBJ2-7; no firm D call. With 0 bases removed from V and 1 base from J, the gap between germline ends came to 8 bases. This CDR3 spans 14 amino acids. Germline CDR1 reads SGHNT; CDR2 reads YYREEE (reference sequence). CDR3 DNA sequence: TGTGCCAGCAGCTTGGGGGTAGAATCCTACGAGCAGTACTTC. Protein product: CASSLGVESYEQYF.

The table lists this clone with a few counts. This chain links TRBV7-9 with TRBJ2-2, with D perhaps TRBD2 (5 bases). The length of the CDR3 is 13 residues. Trimming removed 3 bases from V and 7 bases from J, with 9 bases in between. The V gene's germline CDR1 is SEHNR and CDR2 FQNEAQ (reference sequence). The CDR3 DNA sequence: TGTGCCAGCAGCTTCTCGGGGATCGGGGAGCTGTTTTTT. This translates into CASSFSGIGELFF.

The chain employs TRBV15 and TRBJ2-1; no clear D. Germline assignment: CDR1 LNHNV and CDR2 YYDKDF (reference sequence). CDR3 size: 14 residues. Trimming removed 0 bases at V and 7 bases at J, with 10 bases between. DNA for the CDR3: TGTGCCACCAGCAGAGAGTTCATGTGGAATGAGCAGTTCTTC. Amino acids: CATSREFMWNEQFF.

This chain connects TRBV5-1 to TRBJ2-1; D unclear. V was trimmed by 0 bases and J by 0 bases, leaving 7 bases between them. CDR1 is SGHRS, CDR2 YFSETQ, per germline. The CDR3 has 15 amino acids. As DNA, the CDR3 is TGCGCCAGCAGCTTGGGCAGCAGCTCCTACAATGAGCAGTTCTTC. Translated: CASSLGSSSYNEQFF. Filled out from reference TRBV5-1 and TRBJ2-1, the complete variable domain reads KAGVTQTPRYLIKTRGQQVTLSCSPISGHRSVSWYQQTPGQGLQFLFEYFSETQRNKGNFPGRFSGRQFSNSRSEMNVSTLELGDSALYLCASSLGSSSYNEQFFGPGTRLTVL.

This clone came up a few times. CDR3 loop: CASSLELYEQYF. The CDR3 DNA reads as TGTGCCAGCAGCCTTGAGTTATACGAGCAGTACTTC. The chain has TRBV28 and TRBJ2-7, with D unclear. Trimming took 6 bases from V and 4 from J, leaving 10 bases between them. The CDR3 consists of 12 residues. CDR1 is MDHEN, CDR2 SYDVKM, per germline.

V usage is TRBV5-4 and J usage is TRBJ2-7; 10 nucleotides align to TRBD2. The V segment lost 2 bases and the J segment 1 base; nucleotides outside the gene matches: 9. This CDR3 has 17 amino acids. In germline, CDR1 is SGHNT, CDR2 YYREEE (reference sequence). In nucleotides, the CDR3 is TGTGCCAGCAGCTTCTATCAGGGACTAGCGACTTCCTACGAGCAGTACTTC. It codes for CASSFYQGLATSYEQYF.

V gene TRBV27 combines with J gene TRBJ1-5; a weak D match, TRBD1 (5 bases). CDR1 is MNHEY and CDR2 is SMNVEV in the germline V gene (reference sequence). Trimming took off 5 bases at V and 0 bases at J, with 11 bases between the two ends. This CDR3 contains 15 residues. CDR3 sequence (DNA): TGTGCCAGCAGTGACGGACATTATAGCAATCAGCCCCAGCATTTT. Its protein is CASSDGHYSNQPQHF.

The chain couples TRBV2 to TRBJ2-1; D unclear. V was clipped by 5 bases and J by 12 bases, with 8 bases between them. The CDR3 contains 10 residues. The germline CDR1 and CDR2 sequences are SNHLY and FYNNEI. Here the CDR3 reads CASSTSSQFF. The DNA for the CDR3 is TGTGCCAGCAGTACGTCTTCGCAGTTCTTC.

This clone was seen only a few times. The DNA for the CDR3 is TGTGCCAGCAGTCCTAGACTAGCGGGAGGATCAACAGATACGCAGTATTTT. As protein: CASSPRLAGGSTDTQYF. The chain links TRBV28 to TRBJ2-3, with TRBD2 matching over 13 bases. The CDR3 covers 17 residues. Germline CDR1 MDHEN, CDR2 SYDVKM. The V segment lost 5 bases and the J segment 3 bases; nucleotides outside the gene matches: 8.

The gene calls are TRBV4-1 and TRBJ2-2; no definite D call. This CDR3 comprises 13 residues. CDR1 is MGHRA, CDR2 YSYEKL, per germline. The V and J ends lost 0 bases and 1 base respectively, with 0 bases between them. The CDR3 sequence is CASSQENTGELFF. In nucleotides, the CDR3 is TGCGCCAGCAGCCAAGAGAACACCGGGGAGCTGTTTTTT.

V and J are TRBV29-1 and TRBJ2-2, with D possibly TRBD1 on 6 matching bases. The CDR3 is made up of 12 amino acids. CDR1 SQVTM and CDR2 ANQGSEA come from the germline V gene. Trimming shortened V by 6 bases and J by 4 bases, and 9 bases separated the two germline ends. Here the CDR3 reads CSVKGGTGELFF. The CDR3 DNA sequence: TGCAGCGTAAAAGGGGGCACCGGGGAGCTGTTTTTT.

This chain joins TRBV27 and TRBJ2-1; 7 bases match TRBD2. V shed 6 bases, J shed 2 bases, and the junction held 13 bases outside the gene matches. Germline CDR1 and CDR2: MNHEY and SMNVEV (reference sequence). The CDR3 is 17 residues long. The CDR3 region is CASSDIYSGWAYNEQFF. Here the CDR3 DNA reads TGTGCCAGCAGCGATATCTATAGCGGGTGGGCCTACAATGAGCAGTTCTTC.

The V and J genes are TRBV7-9 and TRBJ1-3; no clear D. Trimming removed 5 bases from V and 0 bases from J, with 11 bases in between. The CDR3 spans 15 residues. Germline CDR1 is SEHNR and CDR2 is FQNEAQ (reference sequence). In DNA form, the CDR3 reads TGTGCCAGCAGCGCCTCAGTGGTCTCTGGAAACACCATATATTTT. Residues: CASSASVVSGNTIYF.